This T cell receptor (beta chain) was captured in a study of control samples from healthy donors and cancer patients. The CDR3 consists of 15 residues. Trimming removed 2 bases from V and 5 bases from J, with 15 bases in between. Method: immunoSEQ multiplex PCR; TCRdb's copy keeps in-frame clones and lacks some. Of about 47,000 clones listed, about 80% are singletons. V gene TRBV23-1 combines with J gene TRBJ1-1, with D unclear. TRBV23-1 is flagged as an ORF with uncertain function. The receptor comes from a man aged 70-80 years in good health. Input material: blood. The CDR3 coding sequence is TGCGCCAGCAGTCAACGCTTTTCCCGAGGGACTGAAGCTTTCTTT. This sequence encodes CASSQRFSRGTEAFF.